Shown below are 28 T cell receptor beta chains from a single sample sequenced in a study of PD-1 blockade in classical Hodgkin lymphoma. Repertoires were generated with immunoSEQ multiplex PCR, while TCRdb's copy carries only in-frame clones and drops some. The table includes about 25,000 clones, roughly 80% detected once. Time point denoted: cycle 4 day 1 (C4D1), after less than 7 weeks of nivolumab. Relapses following autologous stem cell transplantation were seen in all patients, with brentuximab vedotin exposure varying. Magnetic negative selection served to purify CD4+ T cells out of PBMCs that had been thawed. The sequenced sample was CD4+ T cells from blood, obtained before the fourth cycle of nivolumab. All receptors come from a human donor with classical Hodgkin lymphoma.

The gene calls are TRBV14 and TRBJ2-3; D unresolved. Germline-derived CDR1 and CDR2 are SGHDN and FVKESK. The CDR3 extends over 12 amino acids. V lost 1 base, J lost 14 bases, and 13 bases lay in between. Written as DNA, the CDR3 is TGTGCCAGCAGCCAAGGGGTCATCCTTCCGTATTTT. Protein product: CASSQGVILPYF.

This clone has just one count. The genes are TRBV7-3 and TRBJ2-5; tentative D call: TRBD2 (6 bases). Germline V gene sequence: CDR1 SGHTA, CDR2 FQGTGA. With 1 base removed from V and 5 bases from J, the gap between germline ends came to 11 bases. The length of the CDR3 is 14 residues. The CDR3: CASSLMPSEETQYF. CDR3 coding DNA: TGTGCCAGCAGCTTAATGCCTAGCGAGGAGACCCAGTACTTC.

The gene calls are TRBV4-2 and TRBJ1-3; D not resolved. CDR1 is LGHNA, CDR2 YNFKEQ, per germline. Trimming shortened V by 7 bases and J by 2 bases, and 6 bases separated the two germline ends. This CDR3 has 12 amino acids. The CDR3 bases are TGTGCCAGCAAGGGTACTGGAAACACCATATATTTT. This sequence encodes CASKGTGNTIYF.

The CDR3 is CATSRQGDYGYTF. CDR3 nucleotides: TGTGCCACCAGCAGACAGGGGGACTATGGCTACACCTTC. The genes are TRBV15 and TRBJ1-2; TRBD1 agrees at 7 bases. Trimming removed 2 bases from V and 3 bases from J; junction bases left unmatched: 0. The CDR3 runs 13 residues. CDR1 and CDR2 (germline): LNHNV, YYDKDF (reference sequence). Filled out from reference TRBV15 and TRBJ1-2, the complete variable domain reads DAMVIQNPRYQVTQFGKPVTLSCSQTLNHNVMYWYQQKSSQAPKLLFHYYDKDFNNEADTPDNFQSRRPNTSFCFLDIRSPGLGDTAMYLCATSRQGDYGYTFGSGTRLTVV.

This chain links TRBV18 with TRBJ1-1, with a possible D match to TRBD1 (5 bases). Trimming took off 3 bases at V and 6 bases at J, with 14 bases between the two ends. The V gene's germline CDR1 is KGHSH and CDR2 LQKENI. This CDR3 has 14 amino acids. The DNA of the CDR3 is TGTGCCAGCTCACCCTCTGAGGGGAAGCCTGAAGCTTTCTTT. This codes for CASSPSEGKPEAFF.

The chain uses TRBV10-3 and TRBJ2-7; D may be TRBD1 or TRBD2 (5 bases each). This CDR3 spans 12 amino acids. V was cut by 8 bases and J by 4 bases, with 12 bases left in between. CDR1 and CDR2 (germline): ENHRY, SYGVKD. CDR3 DNA sequence: TGTGCCATCTCAGGCAGGGAGTACGAGCAGTACTTC. This encodes CAISGREYEQYF.

The chain is built from TRBV5-1 and TRBJ1-6; maybe TRBD1 (5 bases). The CDR3 sequence is 15 residues long. V dropped 0 bases and J dropped 8 bases, with 12 bases sitting between them. The germline V gene has CDR1 SGHRS and CDR2 YFSETQ. The CDR3 nucleotides read TGCGCCAGCAGCTTGGTGGAGGGGTCTTATTCACCCCTCCACTTT. As protein: CASSLVEGSYSPLHF.

The chain has TRBV7-2 and TRBJ1-5; D remains ambiguous. The CDR3 has 13 amino acids. V lost 5 bases and J 5 bases, leaving 10 bases between the germline ends. Germline assignment: CDR1 SGHTA and CDR2 FQGNSA. The CDR3: CASSTDIYQPQHF. In DNA form, the CDR3 reads TGTGCCAGCAGCACAGATATTTATCAGCCCCAGCATTTT. Looking up the rest from reference TRBV7-2 and TRBJ1-5 gives the full variable domain: GAGVSQSPSNKVTEKGKDVELRCDPISGHTALYWYRQSLGQGLEFLIYFQGNSAPDKSGLPSDRFSAERTGGSVSTLTIQRTQQEDSAVYLCASSTDIYQPQHFGDGTRLSIL.

The chain is built from TRBV18 and TRBJ1-1; D remains ambiguous. The CDR3 runs 16 residues. Per the germline V gene, CDR1 is KGHSH and CDR2 is LQKENI. The V end lost 0 bases, the J end lost 4 bases, and 15 bases lay between the germline ends. The CDR3 protein is CASSPPLGNIRTEAFF. For the CDR3, the DNA is TGTGCCAGCTCACCACCCTTGGGTAACATCCGCACTGAAGCTTTCTTT.

V is TRBV7-9 and J is TRBJ2-2, with 7 bases matching TRBD1. V gave up 4 bases and J gave up 2 bases; unmatched junction bases: 4. The CDR3 covers 15 residues. Germline values: CDR1 SEHNR, CDR2 FQNEAQ (reference sequence). The CDR3 coding sequence is TGTGCCAGCAGCTCCGGGGACAGCAACACCGGGGAGCTGTTTTTT. Encoded protein: CASSSGDSNTGELFF. Drawing the rest from reference TRBV7-9 and TRBJ2-2, the complete variable domain is DTGVSQNPRHKITKRGQNVTFRCDPISEHNRLYWYRQTLGQGPEFLTYFQNEAQLEKSRLLSDRFSAERPKGSFSTLEIQRTEQGDSAMYLCASSSGDSNTGELFFGEGSRLTVL.

The CDR3 loop is CASSIRQRFDQPQHF. DNA for the CDR3: TGTGCCAGTAGTATACGCCAGAGGTTCGATCAGCCCCAGCATTTT. This chain connects TRBV19 to TRBJ1-5; D is unclear. V shed 2 bases and J shed 5 bases, with 13 bases lying between them. Germline assignment: CDR1 LNHDA and CDR2 SQIVND (reference sequence). This CDR3 is 15 amino acids long.

This chain joins TRBV5-6 and TRBJ2-2; TRBD1 matches at 10 bases. V shed 4 bases and J 9 bases; nucleotides not matched to a gene: 6. CDR3 size: 14 residues. Germline CDR1 is SGHDT and CDR2 is YYEEEE. This CDR3 reads CASSRQGARWELFF. CDR3 DNA: TGTGCCAGCAGCCGACAGGGGGCGAGGTGGGAGCTGTTTTTT.

The chain carries TRBV7-9 and TRBJ2-3; 10 nucleotides align to TRBD2. Germline CDR1 and CDR2: SEHNR and FQNEAQ (reference sequence). V was clipped by 5 bases and J by 2 bases; unmatched bases: 10. CDR3 length: 17 residues. The DNA for the CDR3 is TGTGCCAGCAGCCCCTGGCTAGCGGGGGCAGCCACAGATACGCAGTATTTT. It specifies CASSPWLAGAATDTQYF.

The chain joins TRBV4-2 to TRBJ2-1, with 12 bases matching TRBD2. The CDR3 is made up of 16 amino acids. Losses at the gene ends were 4 bases for V and 4 bases for J; bases not matched to a gene: 5. Germline lookup yields CDR1 LGHNA and CDR2 YNFKEQ. The CDR3 DNA reads TGTGCCAGCAGCCCAGGGCTAGCGGGGGGGTACAATGAGCAGTTCTTC. Protein sequence: CASSPGLAGGYNEQFF.

The chain links TRBV18 to TRBJ2-3; TRBD1 aligns across 8 bases. Losses at the gene ends were 6 bases for V and 6 bases for J; bases not matched to a gene: 8. The CDR3 extends over 14 amino acids. CDR1 and CDR2 (germline): KGHSH, LQKENI. CDR3 coding DNA: TGTGCCAGCTCGCCGACAGGGGTGGGCGATACGCAGTATTTT. Translating it yields CASSPTGVGDTQYF.

The genes are TRBV30 and TRBJ1-2; unclear D gene. This CDR3 region has 12 residues. V gave up 2 bases and J gave up 4 bases, with 8 bases separating them. Germline CDR1 is GTSNPN and CDR2 is SVGIG (reference sequence). The CDR3 region is CAWSSLSYGYTF. The CDR3 nucleotides read TGTGCCTGGAGTTCCCTTTCCTATGGCTACACCTTC.

J is TRBJ2-7 and V is TRBV28; 9 nucleotides line up with TRBD1. Trimming at V came to 3 bases and at J to 4 bases, leaving 7 bases not matched to a gene. This CDR3 is built from 15 residues. Germline V gene data show CDR1 as MDHEN and CDR2 as SYDVKM. The DNA for the CDR3 is TGTGCCAGCAGTTTTCTCGGGACAGGGTCATACGAGCAGTACTTC. Amino acid sequence: CASSFLGTGSYEQYF.

The V and J genes are TRBV11-3 and TRBJ2-1; D is unresolved. The V and J ends lost 6 bases and 10 bases respectively, with 16 bases between them. The CDR3 contains 13 residues. Germline loops: CDR1 SGHNT, CDR2 YENEEA. CDR3 nucleotide sequence: TGTGCCAGCAGTTGGCAGTTTAAAATGGAGCAGTTCTTC. This codes for CASSWQFKMEQFF.

The chain combines TRBV18 with TRBJ2-1; 10 nucleotides align to TRBD2. This CDR3 is 17 amino acids long. Germline trimming cut 2 bases from V and 7 bases from J; bases unmatched to any gene: 11. Germline CDR1 KGHSH, CDR2 LQKENI. CDR3: CASSPISGGATGNEQFF. In DNA form, the CDR3 reads TGTGCCAGCTCACCAATAAGCGGGGGGGCTACGGGGAATGAGCAGTTCTTC. Full variable domain (outside the CDR3, taken from reference TRBV18 and TRBJ2-1): NAGVMQNPRHLVRRRGQEARLRCSPMKGHSHVYWYRQLPEEGLKFMVYLQKENIIDESGMPKERFSAEFPKEGPSILRIQQVVRGDSAAYFCASSPISGGATGNEQFFGPGTRLTVL.

The chain joins TRBV9 to TRBJ2-7, with D maybe TRBD1 (6 bases). Trimming shortened V by 3 bases and J by 2 bases, and 12 bases separated the two germline ends. CDR3 length: 14 amino acids. CDR1 is SGDLS and CDR2 is YYNGEE in the germline V gene. This CDR3 is CASSAGQLTYEQYF. CDR3 in DNA: TGTGCCAGCAGCGCAGGACAGCTGACCTACGAGCAGTACTTC.

This chain joins TRBV2 and TRBJ2-1, with a possible D match to TRBD1 (6 bases). The CDR3 is 12 residues long. Per germline, CDR1 SNHLY and CDR2 FYNNEI. Trimming took off 8 bases at V and 3 bases at J, with 8 bases between the two ends. CDR3 amino acids: CASATGYNEQFF. The CDR3 DNA reads as TGTGCCAGCGCGACAGGCTACAATGAGCAGTTCTTC.

In its sample, this clone was seen a few times. The chain combines TRBV2 with TRBJ1-4, with D uncertain. Deletions cut 11 bases from V and 7 bases from J, with 14 bases between. The CDR3 totals 12 residues. The germline CDR1 and CDR2 sequences are SNHLY and FYNNEI. CDR3: CAGRVGGEKLFF. For the CDR3, the DNA is TGTGCCGGGAGGGTCGGTGGTGAAAAACTGTTTTTT. Full variable domain (rest looked up from reference TRBV2 and TRBJ1-4): EPEVTQTPSHQVTQMGQEVILRCVPISNHLYFYWYRQILGQKVEFLVSFYNNEISEKSEIFDDQFSVERPDGSNFTLKIRSTKLEDSAMYFCAGRVGGEKLFFGSGTQLSVL.

The chain is built from TRBV18 and TRBJ2-7; 8 positions agree with TRBD1. The V segment lost 2 bases and the J segment 5 bases; nucleotides outside the gene matches: 8. Germline values: CDR1 KGHSH, CDR2 LQKENI. The CDR3 spans 15 residues. CDR3 DNA sequence: TGTGCCAGCTCACCAATCCAGGGGGCGATCGACGAGCAGTACTTC. Translation gives CASSPIQGAIDEQYF.

This sequence joins TRBV6-6 and TRBJ2-7; possible D gene TRBD1, 5 bases. Germline CDR1 and CDR2: MNHNY and SVGAGI (reference sequence). The CDR3 sequence is 14 residues long. The V end was cut by 1 base, the J end by 7 bases, with 14 bases between. DNA of the CDR3: TGTGCCAGCAGTTACTTTTCAGGGAATCGGGAGCAGTACTTC. Protein product: CASSYFSGNREQYF.

The chain carries TRBV7-2 and TRBJ2-3; D might be TRBD1 (5 bases). This CDR3 spans 14 amino acids. V was clipped by 1 base and J by 2 bases, with 7 bases between them. Germline V gives CDR1 SGHTA, CDR2 FQGNSA. The CDR3 DNA is TGTGCCAGCAGCTTAGGACAGTACACAGATACGCAGTATTTT. Its translation: CASSLGQYTDTQYF.

CDR3 in DNA: TGTGCCAGCACCTCTGCCAATGAGCAGTTCTTC. Amino acid sequence: CASTSANEQFF. This chain connects TRBV7-9 to TRBJ2-1; D remains unclear. Trimming shortened V by 7 bases and J by 6 bases, and 7 bases separated the two germline ends. The length of the CDR3 is 11 residues. Per the germline V gene, CDR1 is SEHNR and CDR2 is FQNEAQ (reference sequence).

The rearrangement links TRBV6-5 to TRBJ1-1, with D maybe TRBD1 (6 bases). This CDR3 spans 13 amino acids. Germline assignment: CDR1 MNHEY and CDR2 SVGAGI. Trimming pared 5 bases from V and 4 bases from J, leaving 11 bases between. CDR3 sequence reads: CASSLTGFTEAFF. DNA of the CDR3: TGTGCCAGCAGTCTTACAGGGTTCACTGAAGCTTTCTTT.

The chain is built from TRBV29-1 and TRBJ2-3; 8 positions agree with TRBD1. Trimming cost V 6 bases and J 2 bases; bases outside gene matches: 4. Per the germline V gene, CDR1 is SQVTM and CDR2 is ANQGSEA. This CDR3 spans 13 amino acids. The CDR3 sequence: CSVQGEFTDTQYF. CDR3 DNA sequence: TGCAGCGTACAGGGGGAGTTCACAGATACGCAGTATTTT.